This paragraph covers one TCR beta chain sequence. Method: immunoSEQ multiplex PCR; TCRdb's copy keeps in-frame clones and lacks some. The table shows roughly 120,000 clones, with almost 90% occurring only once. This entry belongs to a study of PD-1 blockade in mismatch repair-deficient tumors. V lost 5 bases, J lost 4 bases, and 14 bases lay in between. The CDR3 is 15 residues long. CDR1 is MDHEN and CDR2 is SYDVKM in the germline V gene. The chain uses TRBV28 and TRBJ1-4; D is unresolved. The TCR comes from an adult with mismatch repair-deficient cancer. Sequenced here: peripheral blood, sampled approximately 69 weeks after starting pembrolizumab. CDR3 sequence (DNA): TGTGCCAGCAGTGCTTTGGCGGAACTTAATGAAAAACTGTTTTTT. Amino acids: CASSALAELNEKLFF.